Below, 5 T cell receptor beta chains from the same sample are listed, as sequenced in a study of CD8 T cells in Susac syndrome (dated by TCRdb to between 2017 and 2020). Libraries came from the immunoSEQ multiplex PCR assay. RNA was extracted using the RNeasy kit, and about 0.45 to 1 microgram was reverse transcribed with random hexamers. The public reads were reanalyzed by TCRdb: fastp trimming at Q25, MiXCR alignment, in-frame beta chains only. Each CDR3 protein appears once, grouped with its most common genes and DNA. The sample has tens of thousands of distinct CDR3 sequences on record, 90% to 95% of them singletons. Of the sample, approximately 0.46% is held by the ten largest clones. The sequenced material came from CD8+ T cells from PBMCs. These TCRs come from a human donor with multiple sclerosis.

The genes are TRBV28 and TRBJ1-1; the D is unclear. CDR3 length: 14 amino acids. V was clipped by 6 bases and J by 4 bases, with 15 bases between them. From germline, CDR1 is MDHEN and CDR2 SYDVKM. CDR3 amino acids: CASSAGVLATEAFF. The CDR3 DNA reads TGTGCCAGCAGCGCCGGGGTCCTGGCCACTGAAGCTTTCTTT. The full variable domain, rest sourced from reference TRBV28 and TRBJ1-1, is DVKVTQSSRYLVKRTGEKVFLECVQDMDHENMFWYRQDPGLGLRLIYFSYDVKMKEKGDIPEGYSVSREKKERFSLILESASTNQTSMYLCASSAGVLATEAFFGQGTRLTVV.

The rearrangement uses TRBV9 and TRBJ2-1; 10 bases are shared with TRBD2. The junction had 2 bases not matched to a gene; V was cut back by 4 bases and J by 4 bases. In germline, CDR1 is SGDLS, CDR2 YYNGEE. The CDR3 contains 14 residues. DNA of the CDR3: TGTGCCAGCAGCCCTAGCGGGGGATACAATGAGCAGTTCTTC. This sequence encodes CASSPSGGYNEQFF. Combining the CDR3 with reference TRBV9 and TRBJ2-1 gives the whole variable domain DSGVTQTPKHLITATGQRVTLRCSPRSGDLSVYWYQQSLDQGLQFLIQYYNGEERAKGNILERFSAQQFPDLHSELNLSSLELGDSALYFCASSPSGGYNEQFFGPGTRLTVL.

This sequence joins TRBV2 and TRBJ2-1; 9 bases fit TRBD1. This CDR3 region has 16 residues. The V and J ends lost 5 bases and 8 bases, in that order; junction bases with no gene match: 13. Germline CDR1 and CDR2: SNHLY and FYNNEI. The CDR3 reads CASSIPAGQGTDEQFF. The CDR3 DNA follows: TGTGCCAGCAGTATCCCCGCGGGACAGGGTACCGATGAGCAGTTCTTC.

The genes are TRBV12-3 or TRBV12-4 and TRBJ1-2; no firm D call. V was clipped by 1 base and J by 4 bases, with 7 bases between them. This CDR3 has 13 amino acids. CDR3 sequence reads: CASSLDFTYGYTF. The CDR3 DNA is TGTGCCAGCAGTTTAGACTTCACCTATGGCTACACCTTC.

The chain is built from TRBV12-3 or TRBV12-4 and TRBJ2-7, with 8 nucleotides matching TRBD2. The CDR3 contains 15 residues. Trimming cost V 6 bases and J 1 base; bases outside gene matches: 8. The chain's CDR3 is CASRSVSGSSYEQYF. CDR3 DNA sequence: TGTGCCAGCAGGTCCGTCAGCGGGAGTTCCTACGAGCAGTACTTC.